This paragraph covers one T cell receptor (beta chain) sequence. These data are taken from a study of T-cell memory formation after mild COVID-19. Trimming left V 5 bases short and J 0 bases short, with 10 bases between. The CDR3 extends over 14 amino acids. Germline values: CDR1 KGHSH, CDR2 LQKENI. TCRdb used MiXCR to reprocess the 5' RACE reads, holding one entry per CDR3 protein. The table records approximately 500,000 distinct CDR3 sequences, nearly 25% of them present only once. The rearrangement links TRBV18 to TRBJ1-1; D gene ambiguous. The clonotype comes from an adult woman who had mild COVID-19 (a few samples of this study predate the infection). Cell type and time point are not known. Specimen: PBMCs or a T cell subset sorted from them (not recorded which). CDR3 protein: CASSGSRLNTEAFF. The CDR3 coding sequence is TGTGCCAGCTCAGGGAGTCGATTGAACACTGAAGCTTTCTTT.